This T cell receptor (beta chain) stems from a study of early T cells in non-severe SARS-CoV-2 infection. TCRdb reprocessed the 5' RACE reads via MiXCR and lists one record per CDR3 protein. The sample yields approximately 70,000 distinct CDR3 sequences, 12% seen once. V shed 3 bases and J shed 5 bases, with 12 bases lying between them. Germline V gene data show CDR1 as SGHDT and CDR2 as YYEEEE. This CDR3 is 14 amino acids long. The sequencing used whole blood, collected at baseline. The chain recombines TRBV5-6 with TRBJ2-1; D gene unclear. The TCR comes from an adult who was a healthcare worker with PCR-confirmed SARS-CoV-2 infection or an uninfected control (not recorded which). The donor label of this sample is uncertain. CDR3 region: CASSSRRTDNEQFF. CDR3 nucleotide sequence: TGTGCCAGCAGCTCGCGCAGGACGGACAATGAGCAGTTCTTC.